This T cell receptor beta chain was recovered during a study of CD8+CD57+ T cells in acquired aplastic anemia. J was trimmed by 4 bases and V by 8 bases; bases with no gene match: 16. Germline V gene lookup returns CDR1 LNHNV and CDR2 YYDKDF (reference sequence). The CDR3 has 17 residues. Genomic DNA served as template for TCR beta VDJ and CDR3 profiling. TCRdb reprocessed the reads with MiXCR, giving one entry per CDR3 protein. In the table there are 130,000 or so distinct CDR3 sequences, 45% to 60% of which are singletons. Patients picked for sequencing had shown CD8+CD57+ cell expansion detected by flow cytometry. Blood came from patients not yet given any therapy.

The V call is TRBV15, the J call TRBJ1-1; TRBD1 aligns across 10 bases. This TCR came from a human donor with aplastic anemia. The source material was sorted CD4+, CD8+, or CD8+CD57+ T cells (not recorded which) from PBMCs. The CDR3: CATGSTRTGGLGTEAFF. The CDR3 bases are TGTGCCACCGGATCCACGCGGACAGGGGGGCTAGGCACTGAAGCTTTCTTT.